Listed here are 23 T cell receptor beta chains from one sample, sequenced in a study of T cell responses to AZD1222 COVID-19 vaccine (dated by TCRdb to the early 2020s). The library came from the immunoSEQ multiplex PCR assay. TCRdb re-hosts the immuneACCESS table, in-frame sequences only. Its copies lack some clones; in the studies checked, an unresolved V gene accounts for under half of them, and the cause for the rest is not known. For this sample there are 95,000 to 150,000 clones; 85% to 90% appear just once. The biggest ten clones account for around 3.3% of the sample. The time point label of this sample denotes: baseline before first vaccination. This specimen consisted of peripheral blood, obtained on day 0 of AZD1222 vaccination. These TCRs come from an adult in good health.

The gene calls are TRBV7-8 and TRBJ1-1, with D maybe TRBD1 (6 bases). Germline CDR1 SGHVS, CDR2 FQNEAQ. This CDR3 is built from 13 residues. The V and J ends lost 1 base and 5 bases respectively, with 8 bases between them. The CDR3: CASSLDRDTEAFF. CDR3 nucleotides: TGTGCCAGCAGCTTAGACAGGGATACTGAAGCTTTCTTT.

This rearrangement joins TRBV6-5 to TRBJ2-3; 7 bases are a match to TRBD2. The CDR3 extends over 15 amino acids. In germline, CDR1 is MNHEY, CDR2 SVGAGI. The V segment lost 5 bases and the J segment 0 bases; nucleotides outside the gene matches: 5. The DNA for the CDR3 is TGTGCCAGCAGTCACGAGCGGGGTAGCACAGATACGCAGTATTTT. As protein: CASSHERGSTDTQYF.

Here the CDR3 DNA reads TGTGCCAGCAGCCAAGGGACCCCGGGACTGATATATTTT. It translates to CASSQGTPGLIYF. The genes are TRBV3-1 (or the pseudogene TRBV3-2) and TRBJ1-3; TRBD1 is a possible D gene (5 bases). Per the germline V gene, CDR1 is LGHDT and CDR2 is YNNKEL (reference sequence). The CDR3 spans 13 residues. Trimming shortened V by 1 base and J by 13 bases, and 14 bases separated the two germline ends.

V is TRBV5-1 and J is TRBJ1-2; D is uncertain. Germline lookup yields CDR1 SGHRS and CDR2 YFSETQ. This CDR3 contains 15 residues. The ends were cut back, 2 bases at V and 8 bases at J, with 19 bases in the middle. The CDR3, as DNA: TGCGCCAGCAGCTTAGCCGGGAACCCTAGCGGCGGCTACACCTTC. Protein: CASSLAGNPSGGYTF. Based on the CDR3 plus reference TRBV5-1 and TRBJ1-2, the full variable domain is KAGVTQTPRYLIKTRGQQVTLSCSPISGHRSVSWYQQTPGQGLQFLFEYFSETQRNKGNFPGRFSGRQFSNSRSEMNVSTLELGDSALYLCASSLAGNPSGGYTFGSGTRLTVV.

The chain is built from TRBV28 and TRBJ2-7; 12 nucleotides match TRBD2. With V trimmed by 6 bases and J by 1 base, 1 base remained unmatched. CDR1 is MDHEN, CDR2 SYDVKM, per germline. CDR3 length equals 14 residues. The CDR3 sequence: CASSTSGGSYEQYF. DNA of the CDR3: TGTGCCAGCAGCACTAGCGGGGGGTCCTACGAGCAGTACTTC.

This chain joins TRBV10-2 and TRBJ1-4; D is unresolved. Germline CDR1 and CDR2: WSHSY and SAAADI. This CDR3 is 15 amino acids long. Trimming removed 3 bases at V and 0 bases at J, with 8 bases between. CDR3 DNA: TGCGCCAGCAGTGACCTTCAAGCAACTAATGAAAAACTGTTTTTT. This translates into CASSDLQATNEKLFF.

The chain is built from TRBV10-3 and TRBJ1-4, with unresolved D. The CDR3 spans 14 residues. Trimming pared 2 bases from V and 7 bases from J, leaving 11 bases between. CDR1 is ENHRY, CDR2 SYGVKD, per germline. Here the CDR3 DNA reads TGTGCCATCAGTGAGGACCTGCGGGGTGAAAAACTGTTTTTT. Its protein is CAISEDLRGEKLFF.

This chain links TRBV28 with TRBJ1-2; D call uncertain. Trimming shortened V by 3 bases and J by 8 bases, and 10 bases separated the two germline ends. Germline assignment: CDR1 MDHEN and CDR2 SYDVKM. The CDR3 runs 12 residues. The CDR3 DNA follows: TGTGCCAGCAGTTTTGGGTTTCTGGGCTACACCTTC. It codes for CASSFGFLGYTF.

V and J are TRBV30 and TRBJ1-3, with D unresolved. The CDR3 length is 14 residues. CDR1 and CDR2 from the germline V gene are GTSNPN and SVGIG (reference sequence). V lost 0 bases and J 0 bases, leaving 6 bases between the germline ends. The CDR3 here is CAWSVRGSGNTIYF. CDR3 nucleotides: TGTGCCTGGAGTGTACGGGGCTCTGGAAACACCATATATTTT.

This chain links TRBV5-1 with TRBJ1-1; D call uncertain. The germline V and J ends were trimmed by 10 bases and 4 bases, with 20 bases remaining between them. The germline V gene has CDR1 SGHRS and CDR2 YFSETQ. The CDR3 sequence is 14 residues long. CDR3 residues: CAPRWGLGSTEAFF. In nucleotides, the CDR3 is TGCGCCCCACGATGGGGTCTAGGCAGCACTGAAGCTTTCTTT.

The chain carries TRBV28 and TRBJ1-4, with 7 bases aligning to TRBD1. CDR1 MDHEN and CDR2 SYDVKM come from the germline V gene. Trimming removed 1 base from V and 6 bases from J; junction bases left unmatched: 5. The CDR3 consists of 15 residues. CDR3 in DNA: TGTGCCAGCAGTTTATCGACAGGGATTGATGAAAAACTGTTTTTT. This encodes CASSLSTGIDEKLFF. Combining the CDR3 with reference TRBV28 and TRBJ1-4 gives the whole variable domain DVKVTQSSRYLVKRTGEKVFLECVQDMDHENMFWYRQDPGLGLRLIYFSYDVKMKEKGDIPEGYSVSREKKERFSLILESASTNQTSMYLCASSLSTGIDEKLFFGSGTQLSVL.

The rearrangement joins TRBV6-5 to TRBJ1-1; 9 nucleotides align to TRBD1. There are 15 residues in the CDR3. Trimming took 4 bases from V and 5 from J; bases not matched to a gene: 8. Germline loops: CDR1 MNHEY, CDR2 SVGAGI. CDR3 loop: CASSFSGTGRTEAFF. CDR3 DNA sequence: TGTGCCAGCAGTTTCTCCGGGACAGGGAGGACTGAAGCTTTCTTT.

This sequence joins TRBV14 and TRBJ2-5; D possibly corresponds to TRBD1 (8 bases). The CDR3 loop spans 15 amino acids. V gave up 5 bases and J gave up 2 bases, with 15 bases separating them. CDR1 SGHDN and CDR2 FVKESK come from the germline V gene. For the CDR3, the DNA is TGTGCCAGCAGCGAAGGACAGGGACTACAAGAGACCCAGTACTTC. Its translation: CASSEGQGLQETQYF.

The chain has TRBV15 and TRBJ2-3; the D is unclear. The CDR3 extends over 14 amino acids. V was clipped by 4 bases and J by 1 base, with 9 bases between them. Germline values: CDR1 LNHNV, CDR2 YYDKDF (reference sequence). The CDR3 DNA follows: TGTGCCACCAGCAAGCCACCAGGCACAGATACGCAGTATTTT. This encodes CATSKPPGTDTQYF.

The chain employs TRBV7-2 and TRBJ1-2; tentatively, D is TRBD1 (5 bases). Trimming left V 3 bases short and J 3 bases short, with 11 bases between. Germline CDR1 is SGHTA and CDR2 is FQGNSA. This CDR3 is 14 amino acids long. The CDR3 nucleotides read TGTGCCAGCAGCTTTTCTGGGGGAGACTATGGCTACACCTTC. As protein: CASSFSGGDYGYTF.

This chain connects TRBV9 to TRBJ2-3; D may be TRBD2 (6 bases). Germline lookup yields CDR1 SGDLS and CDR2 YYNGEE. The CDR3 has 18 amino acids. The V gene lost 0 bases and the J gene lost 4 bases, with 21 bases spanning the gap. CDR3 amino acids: CASSVEGGVYRDSDTQYF. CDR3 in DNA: TGTGCCAGCAGCGTAGAAGGAGGGGTCTATAGGGATTCAGATACGCAGTATTTT.

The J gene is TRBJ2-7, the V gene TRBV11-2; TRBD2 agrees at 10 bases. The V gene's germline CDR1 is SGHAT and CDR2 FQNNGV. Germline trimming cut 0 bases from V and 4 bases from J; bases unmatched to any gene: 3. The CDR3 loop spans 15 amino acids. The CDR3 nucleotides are TGTGCCAGCAGCTTAGAACTAGCGGGGCGATACGAGCAGTACTTC. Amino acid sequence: CASSLELAGRYEQYF.

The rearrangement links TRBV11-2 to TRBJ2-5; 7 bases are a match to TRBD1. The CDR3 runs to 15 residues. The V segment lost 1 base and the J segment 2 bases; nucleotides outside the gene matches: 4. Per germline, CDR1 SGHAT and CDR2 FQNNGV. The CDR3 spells CASSLGPGQQETQYF. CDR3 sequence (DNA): TGTGCCAGCAGCTTAGGCCCGGGACAGCAAGAGACCCAGTACTTC.

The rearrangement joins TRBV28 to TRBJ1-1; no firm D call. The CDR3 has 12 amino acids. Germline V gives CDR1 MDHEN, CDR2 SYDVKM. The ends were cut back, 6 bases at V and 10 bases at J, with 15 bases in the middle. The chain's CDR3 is CASSLPHLGAFF. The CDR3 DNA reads TGTGCCAGCAGCTTACCTCACCTGGGAGCTTTCTTT.

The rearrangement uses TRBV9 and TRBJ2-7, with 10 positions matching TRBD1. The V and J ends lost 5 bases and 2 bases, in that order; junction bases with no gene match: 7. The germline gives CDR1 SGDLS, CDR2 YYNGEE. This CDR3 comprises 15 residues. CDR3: CASSVSGTGAYEQYF. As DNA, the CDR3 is TGTGCCAGCAGTGTTTCCGGGACAGGGGCCTACGAGCAGTACTTC.

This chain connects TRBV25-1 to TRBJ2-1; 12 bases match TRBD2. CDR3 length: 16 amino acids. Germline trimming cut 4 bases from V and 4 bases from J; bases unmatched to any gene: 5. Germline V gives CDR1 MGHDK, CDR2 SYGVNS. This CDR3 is CASSAWTSGKYNEQFF. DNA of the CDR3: TGTGCCAGCAGTGCGTGGACTAGCGGGAAATACAATGAGCAGTTCTTC.

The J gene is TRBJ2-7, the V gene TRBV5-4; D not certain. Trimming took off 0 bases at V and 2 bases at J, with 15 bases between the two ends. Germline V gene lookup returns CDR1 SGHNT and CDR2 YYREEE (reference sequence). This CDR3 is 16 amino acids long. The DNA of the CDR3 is TGTGCCAGCAGCTTGGGGCCGATCCTGAATCCCTACGAGCAGTACTTC. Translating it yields CASSLGPILNPYEQYF.

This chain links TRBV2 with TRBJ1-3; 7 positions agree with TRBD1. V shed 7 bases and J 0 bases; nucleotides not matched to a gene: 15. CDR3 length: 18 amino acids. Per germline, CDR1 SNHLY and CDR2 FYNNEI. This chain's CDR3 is CASNNHRGRLTSGNTIYF. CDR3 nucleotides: TGTGCCAGCAACAACCACAGGGGTCGCCTGACCTCTGGAAACACCATATATTTT.